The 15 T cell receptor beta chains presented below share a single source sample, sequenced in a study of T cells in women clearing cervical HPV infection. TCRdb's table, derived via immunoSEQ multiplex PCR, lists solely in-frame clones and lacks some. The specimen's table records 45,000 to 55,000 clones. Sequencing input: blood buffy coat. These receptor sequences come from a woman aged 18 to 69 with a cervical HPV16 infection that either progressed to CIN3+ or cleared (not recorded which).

CDR3 DNA, as far as it was read: TGTGCCAGCCAAGGCGTCAGGAGAGATGAAAAA. Translation gives CASQGVRRDEK. The entire CDR3 sequence reads CASQGVRRDEKLFF. This chain links TRBV7-9 with TRBJ1-4; D gene unclear. From the germline J gene comes the end of the CDR3, since the read stops 3 residues before it. V shed 8 bases and J shed 6 bases, with 16 bases lying between them. The CDR3 is made up of 14 amino acids. Germline CDR1 and CDR2: SEHNR and FQNEAQ (reference sequence).

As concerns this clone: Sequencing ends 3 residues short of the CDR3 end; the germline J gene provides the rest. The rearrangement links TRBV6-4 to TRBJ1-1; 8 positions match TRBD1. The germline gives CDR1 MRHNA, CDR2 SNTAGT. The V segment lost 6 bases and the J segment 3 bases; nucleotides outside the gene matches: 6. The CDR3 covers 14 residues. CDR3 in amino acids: CASRKVTGDTEAFF. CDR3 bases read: TGTGCCAGCAGAAAAGTGACAGGGGACACTGAA.

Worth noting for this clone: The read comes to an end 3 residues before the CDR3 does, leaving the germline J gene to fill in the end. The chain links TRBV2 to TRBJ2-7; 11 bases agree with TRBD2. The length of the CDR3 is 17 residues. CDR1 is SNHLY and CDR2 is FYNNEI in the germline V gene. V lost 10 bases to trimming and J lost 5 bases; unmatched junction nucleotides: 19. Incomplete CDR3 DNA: TGTGCCACCACTAGCGGGAGCCCGCTTCTTCCTACCCACGAG. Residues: CATTSGSPLLPTHE. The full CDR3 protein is CATTSGSPLLPTHEQYF.

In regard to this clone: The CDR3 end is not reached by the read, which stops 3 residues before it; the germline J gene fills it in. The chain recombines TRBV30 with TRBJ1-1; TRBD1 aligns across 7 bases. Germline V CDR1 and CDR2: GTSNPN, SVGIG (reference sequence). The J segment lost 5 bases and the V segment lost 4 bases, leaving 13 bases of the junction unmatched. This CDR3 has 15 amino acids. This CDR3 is CAWTPGRGEKTEAFF. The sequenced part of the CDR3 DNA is TGTGCCTGGACCCCTGGCAGGGGGGAGAAAACTGAA.

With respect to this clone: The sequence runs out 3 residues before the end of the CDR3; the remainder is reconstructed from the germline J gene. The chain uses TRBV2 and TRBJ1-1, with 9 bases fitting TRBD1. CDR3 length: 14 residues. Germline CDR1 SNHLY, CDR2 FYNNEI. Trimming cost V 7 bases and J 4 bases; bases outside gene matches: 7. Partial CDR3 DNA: TGTGCCAGCAACCGGGACAGGGTGTTCACTGAA. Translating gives CASNRDRVFTE. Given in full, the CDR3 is CASNRDRVFTEAFF.

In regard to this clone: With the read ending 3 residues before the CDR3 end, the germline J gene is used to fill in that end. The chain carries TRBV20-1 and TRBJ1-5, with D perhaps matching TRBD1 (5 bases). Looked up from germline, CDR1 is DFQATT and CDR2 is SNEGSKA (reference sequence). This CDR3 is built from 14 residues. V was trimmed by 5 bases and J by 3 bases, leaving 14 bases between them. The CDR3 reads CSAFTGYDNQPQHF. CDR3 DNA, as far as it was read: TGCAGTGCTTTTACAGGTTATGACAATCAGCCC.

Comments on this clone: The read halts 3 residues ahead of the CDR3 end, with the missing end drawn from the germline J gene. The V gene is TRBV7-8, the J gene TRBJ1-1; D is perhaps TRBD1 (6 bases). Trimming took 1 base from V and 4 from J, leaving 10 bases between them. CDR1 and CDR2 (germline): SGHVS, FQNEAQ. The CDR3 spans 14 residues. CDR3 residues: CASSLGGRGTEAFF. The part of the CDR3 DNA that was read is TGTGCCAGCAGCTTAGGGGGGCGAGGCACTGAA.

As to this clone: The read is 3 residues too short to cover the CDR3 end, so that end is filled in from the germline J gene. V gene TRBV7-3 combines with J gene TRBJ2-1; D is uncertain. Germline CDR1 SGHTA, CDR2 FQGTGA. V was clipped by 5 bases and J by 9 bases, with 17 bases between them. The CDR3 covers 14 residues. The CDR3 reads CASSPTVAVPEQFF. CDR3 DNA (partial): TGTGCCAGCAGCCCCACAGTGGCCGTCCCTGAG.

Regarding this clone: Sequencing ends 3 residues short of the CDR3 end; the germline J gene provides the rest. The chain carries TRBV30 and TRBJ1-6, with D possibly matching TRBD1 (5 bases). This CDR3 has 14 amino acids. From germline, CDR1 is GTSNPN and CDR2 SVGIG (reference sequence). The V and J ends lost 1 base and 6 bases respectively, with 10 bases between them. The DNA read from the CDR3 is TGTGCCTGGAGTGATCCCAGGGTTAATTCACCC. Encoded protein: CAWSDPRVNSP. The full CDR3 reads CAWSDPRVNSPLHF.

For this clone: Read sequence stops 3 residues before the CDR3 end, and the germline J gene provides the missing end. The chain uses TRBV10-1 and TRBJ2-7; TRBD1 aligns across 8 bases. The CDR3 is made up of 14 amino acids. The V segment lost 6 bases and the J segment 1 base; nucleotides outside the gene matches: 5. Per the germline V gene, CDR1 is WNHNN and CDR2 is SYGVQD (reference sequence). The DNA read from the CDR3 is TGCGCCAGCAGCGGACAGGGAGGTTCCTACGAG. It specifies CASSGQGGSYE. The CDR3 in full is CASSGQGGSYEQYF.

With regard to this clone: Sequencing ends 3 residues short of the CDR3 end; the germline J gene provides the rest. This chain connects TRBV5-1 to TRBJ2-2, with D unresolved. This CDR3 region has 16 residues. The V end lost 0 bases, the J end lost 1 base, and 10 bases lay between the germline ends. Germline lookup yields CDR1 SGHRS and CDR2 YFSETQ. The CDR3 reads CASSLGFPGNTGELFF. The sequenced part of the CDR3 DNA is TGCGCCAGCAGCTTGGGTTTTCCAGGGAACACCGGGGAG.

The DNA read from the CDR3 is TGCAGTGTCGGACAGTCCTACAATGAG. It translates to CSVGQSYNE. In full, the CDR3 is CSVGQSYNEQFF. The chain has TRBV20-1 and TRBJ2-1, with D possibly matching TRBD1 (6 bases). The DNA ends 3 residues before the CDR3 does, and the rest of the CDR3 is filled in from the germline J gene. Trimming took off 7 bases at V and 1 base at J, with 8 bases between the two ends. The CDR3 is made up of 12 amino acids. Germline CDR1 and CDR2: DFQATT and SNEGSKA (reference sequence).

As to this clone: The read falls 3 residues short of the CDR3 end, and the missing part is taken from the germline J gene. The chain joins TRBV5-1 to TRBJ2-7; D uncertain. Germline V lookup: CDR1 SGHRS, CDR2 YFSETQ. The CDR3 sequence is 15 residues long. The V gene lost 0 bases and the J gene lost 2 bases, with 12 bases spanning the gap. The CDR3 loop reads CASSLAMRPTYEQYF. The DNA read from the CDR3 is TGCGCCAGCAGCTTGGCTATGCGCCCGACCTACGAG.

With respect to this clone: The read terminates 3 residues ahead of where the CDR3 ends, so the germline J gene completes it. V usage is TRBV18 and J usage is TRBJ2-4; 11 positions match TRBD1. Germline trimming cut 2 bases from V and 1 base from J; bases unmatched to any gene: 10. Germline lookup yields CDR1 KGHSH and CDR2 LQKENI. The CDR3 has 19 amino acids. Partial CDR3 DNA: TGTGCCAGCTCACCATTCGGGACAGGGGGGAGAACGGCCAAAAACATT. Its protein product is CASSPFGTGGRTAKNI. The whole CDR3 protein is CASSPFGTGGRTAKNIQYF.

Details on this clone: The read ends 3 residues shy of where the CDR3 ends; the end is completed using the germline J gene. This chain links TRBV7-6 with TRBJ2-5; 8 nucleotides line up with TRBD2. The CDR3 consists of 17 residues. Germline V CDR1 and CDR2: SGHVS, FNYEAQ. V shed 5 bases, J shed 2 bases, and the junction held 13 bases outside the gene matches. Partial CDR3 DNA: TGTGCCAGCAGCAAGGGCGGGGGGACGATCTTACAAGAGACC. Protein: CASSKGGGTILQET. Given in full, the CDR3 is CASSKGGGTILQETQYF.